This TCR beta chain was observed in a study of shared clonotypes between healthy human individuals. CDR3 length: 15 amino acids. J was trimmed by 3 bases and V by 9 bases; bases with no gene match: 9. CDR1 is MDHEN, CDR2 SYDVKM, per germline. Some clones are missing from TCRdb's copy, which holds only in-frame ones; the method was immunoSEQ multiplex PCR. The table records some 1.4 million clones, roughly 96% of them present only once. V gene TRBV28 combines with J gene TRBJ2-1, with 9 bases aligning to TRBD2. Sequencing used naive CD4+ T cells sorted from blood. The subset is: CD45RA+ positively selected. This sequence originates from a man under 40 in good health. CDR3 nucleotides: TGTGCCAGTACAGGAGCGGGGGGCCGCTACAATGAGCAGTTCTTC. The encoded protein is CASTGAGGRYNEQFF.